The TCR beta chain described here comes from a study of T cells in localized non-small cell lung cancer. Study findings and constraints: For the top 100 tumor clones, a median roughly 55 also appeared in adjacent lung. There was higher T cell clonality in uninvolved adjacent lung than in tumor, and it was highest there. An association was observed between higher blood T cell density and longer overall survival.

Adjacent lung, free of atypia, was sampled at least 2 cm from the tumor margin. Clones were sequenced by immunoSEQ multiplex PCR, and TCRdb holds only the in-frame ones, with some missing. The sample lists about 1,600 clones, roughly 21% occurring once. Germline CDR1 is LNHDA and CDR2 is SQIVND (reference sequence). The CDR3 contains 18 residues. The ends lost 1 base at V and 2 bases at J; junction bases unmatched: 12. In regard to this clone: Its specificity is not known.

The receptor was derived from a woman aged 40-70 years with stage III squamous cell lung carcinoma. The V and J genes are TRBV19 and TRBJ2-7, with 9 bases fitting TRBD1. Here the sequenced sample was normal lung tissue next to the tumor, taken before any cancer treatment. The CDR3: CASSIGPHRGRSTYEQYF. For the CDR3, the DNA is TGTGCCAGTAGTATAGGGCCCCACAGGGGGCGGTCGACCTACGAGCAGTACTTC.